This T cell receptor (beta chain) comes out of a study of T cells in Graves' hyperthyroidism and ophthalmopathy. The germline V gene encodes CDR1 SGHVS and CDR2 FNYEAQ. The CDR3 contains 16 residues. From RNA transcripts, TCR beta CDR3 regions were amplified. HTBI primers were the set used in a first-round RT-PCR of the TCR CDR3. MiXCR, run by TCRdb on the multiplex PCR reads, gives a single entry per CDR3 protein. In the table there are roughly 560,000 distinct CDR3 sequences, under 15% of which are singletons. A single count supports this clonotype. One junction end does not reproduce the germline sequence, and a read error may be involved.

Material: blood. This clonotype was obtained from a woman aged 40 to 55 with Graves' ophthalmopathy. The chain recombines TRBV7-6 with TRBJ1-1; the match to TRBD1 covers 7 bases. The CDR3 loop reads CASSSGTATGNTGAFF. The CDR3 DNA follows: TGTGCCAGCAGCTCGGGGACAGCCACTGGGAACACTGGAGCTTTCTTT.